The rows below give T cell receptor beta chains drawn from one sample of a study of beta chain features in type 1 diabetes. Sequencing used immunoSEQ multiplex PCR; TCRdb keeps in-frame clones, though not all of them. This table has 500,000 to 800,000 clones, around 12% appearing once. Sequencing input: naive CD4+ T cells from blood. These receptors all stem from a man aged 30 to 45 with type 1 diabetes. CDR3s include the opening cysteine and the closing phenylalanine or tryptophan. A D gene is named only where the DNA matches it firmly. Where a row states a size, it is once, few, many or the class of an expanded clone; other rows omit it.

>few|TRBJ2-2|TRBD1|TRBV9
TGTGCCAGCAGCGCGCCCGGACAGGGGGTGATTGACGTCACCGGGGAGCTGTTTTTT
CASSAPGQGVIDVTGELFF
>few|TRBJ1-2|NA|TRBV10-3
TGTGCCATCAGTGAGACACTCCCCAAGCAAGTAGGCTACACCTTC
CAISETLPKQVGYTF
>NA|TRBJ2-1|NA|TRBV5-6
TGTGCCAGCAGCTTGGGGGCAGGGTATGCCAATGAGCAGTTCTTC
CASSLGAGYANEQFF
>NA|TRBJ2-3|NA|TRBV27
TGTGCCAGCCGCCTAATGGCGGGGAGCACAGATACGCAGTATTTT
CASRLMAGSTDTQYF
>once|TRBJ2-5|NA|TRBV7-2
TGTGCCAGCAGCTTAGTAGCGTCAGGGCAAGAGACCCAGTACTTC
CASSLVASGQETQYF
>NA|TRBJ1-2|NA|TRBV6-6
TGTGCCAGCAGTACCGGGATGCTCACCACCTTC
CASSTGMLTTF
>few|TRBJ1-1|NA|TRBV7-2
TGTGCCAGCAGTTCGACAGTGAACACTGAAGCTTTCTTT
CASSSTVNTEAFF
>NA|TRBJ2-5|NA|TRBV29-1
TGCAGCGTTGTAGGTGGGGGCGAGACCCAGTACTTC
CSVVGGGETQYF
>NA|TRBJ2-1|NA|TRBV2
TGTGCCAGCAGTGATTTAGCAGGGTCCAATGAGCAGTTCTTC
CASSDLAGSNEQFF
>NA|TRBJ2-2|NA|TRBV10-1
TGCGCCAGCAGTGAGTTGATACCAGCGGGGGAGCTGTTTTTT
CASSELIPAGELFF
>NA|TRBJ2-7|NA|TRBV7-9
TGTGCCAGCAGCTTACCCGGGGGTGGCTACGAGCAGTACTTC
CASSLPGGGYEQYF
>NA|TRBJ2-1|NA|TRBV18
TGTGCCAGCTCACCACGGGCGAGGGAGCAGTTCTTC
CASSPRAREQFF
>few|TRBJ2-2|NA|TRBV30
TGTGCCTGGAGTGGGGTTGAGGCCGCAAACACCGGGGAGCTGTTTTTT
CAWSGVEAANTGELFF
>NA|TRBJ2-7|NA|TRBV29-1
TGCAGCGTTGAAGGGCAGGGCCACGAGCAGTACTTC
CSVEGQGHEQYF